This is a list of T cell receptor beta chains from one sample in a study of shared clonotypes between healthy human individuals. Sequencing was performed with immunoSEQ multiplex PCR; in TCRdb, only in-frame clones are kept and a portion is missing. Among roughly 2,000,000 clones, about 95% were seen once, and the ten largest hold more than 0.9%. Specimen: naive CD8+ T cells sorted from blood. The receptors here all came from a man between 18 and 35 years old in good health. Both conserved end residues are trimmed from each CDR3.

V	length	J	CDR3
TRBV12-5	12	TRBJ1-2	ASGLERTSYGYT
TRBV7-6	11	TRBJ1-1	ASRSTWNTEAF
TRBV14	11	TRBJ1-4	ASSQDRGEKLF
TRBV6-6	13	TRBJ1-2	ASSAVEGAYYGYT
TRBV5-1	14	TRBJ2-3	ASSASHGGVTDTQY
TRBV9	11	TRBJ1-1	ASSSDENTEAF
TRBV23-1	10	TRBJ2-1	ASPPRSNEQF
TRBV7-2	13	TRBJ2-5	ASSLAGGVQETQY
TRBV4-1	11	TRBJ2-1	ASSQGGYNEQF
TRBV28	15	TRBJ2-1	ATSHPLSGERYNEQF
TRBV7-9	14	TRBJ1-3	ASSFGQGAAGNTIY
TRBV27	12	TRBJ2-2	ATQHGGSTGELF
TRBV4-1	12	TRBJ1-1	ASSQGPGATEAF
TRBV21-1	11	TRBJ2-7	ASSQQETYEQY
TRBV29-1	9	TRBJ1-1	TGQENTEAF
TRBV11-2	11	TRBJ2-2	ASSLDPGGELF
TRBV4-1	13	TRBJ1-1	ASSQNYVMNTEAF
TRBV9	13	TRBJ2-2	ASSVEGGGTGELF
TRBV7-6	11	TRBJ1-6	ASSLEYSSPLH
TRBV11-2	15	TRBJ1-1	ASSWGQGGTRDTEAF
TRBV6-1	14	TRBJ2-4	ASSEALGRAKNIQY
TRBV28	11	TRBJ2-5	ASSSILQETQY
TRBV11-3	13	TRBJ1-1	ASSPRQGPITEAF
TRBV29-1	10	TRBJ2-7	SVQTMGVEQY
TRBV9	13	TRBJ2-7	ASSMGQGSSYEQY
TRBV15	13	TRBJ1-2	ATSRDIGTWYGYT